This T cell receptor beta chain emerged from a study of T cell responses to AZD1222 COVID-19 vaccine (dated by TCRdb to about 2021). Concerning the study at large: A total of approximately 250 trial participants underwent TCR sequencing, of whom 207 had received two doses of AZD1222 and about 26 had received two doses of the MenACWY control vaccine. Trial participants were enrolled by age into 18-55, 56-69 and 70-plus year subgroups, with about 150, 28 and 57 TCR-sequenced participants respectively.

As to this clone: Its antigen remains unidentified. No per-base quality is available; no much larger clone lies one base away.

The meaning of the sample's time point label: baseline before first vaccination. The treatment or condition label, as the study defines it: meningococcal conjugate vaccine given as trial control. Vaccinee samples were obtained from the UK trials COV001 and COV002, which included a single-blind randomized controlled phase 2/3 trial of AZD1222 (ChAdOx1 nCoV-19) in healthy adults. For TCRbeta chain sequencing, PBMC samples were collected from trial participants at day 0 and at day 28 after the second dose. Broad study findings and their caveats: The whole spike protein was spanned by vaccine-associated CD4 TCRs, and dominant responses were seen in regions 160-218 and 743-854. Conclusions about previously exposed vaccinees were limited because only five to seven AZD1222 recipients were SARS-CoV-2 seropositive at baseline. Reportedly, almost half of the unique spike-specific TCRs recognized epitopes lying outside the regions that are mutated in the B.1.351 and B.1.1.7 variants. Participants were mostly white British, with more females than males. The authors suggested clonal diversity may have been underestimated. In the small 56-69-year group, the increase in depth fell short of significance, most likely because of low power. A significant rise in spike-specific TCR breadth and depth was observed after two AZD1222 doses relative to day 0 and relative to MenACWY recipients. Because no day 14 peak-response samples were available, the repertoires could be characterized only after the peak T cell response.

CDR1 and CDR2 (LGHNA, YNFKEQ) derive from the germline V gene. Its CDR3 holds 17 amino acids, cysteine through phenylalanine. Just the 51-base CDR3 DNA is kept, in frame starting at base 1. Relative to germline, V is 3 bases shorter and J is 2 bases shorter, with 17 bases between their ends. The CDR3 regions of human TCRbeta chains were analyzed by immunosequencing. Per the original workflow: TCRs in the repertoires were compared against a reference library of SARS-CoV-2-specific TCRs that had been generated with the MIRA antigen-specificity platform. Breadth meant the fraction of unique TCRs that were SARS-CoV-2-associated, whereas depth meant the fraction of total T cells that were SARS-CoV-2-associated. Using the MIRA data, each spike-specific TCR was assigned both to the spike region to which the TCR was reactive and to a CD4 or CD8 class. Log10-transformed breadth and depth values were compared by one-way ANOVA with Sidak's multiple comparisons tests. Entries here come from immuneACCESS through TCRdb and include only in-frame sequences with V and J called. Some clones fail to appear in such tables; in the studies checked, an unresolved V gene covers under half of the shortfall, and the cause of the remainder is unknown. Clone size and V and J calls were adopted from that table, with D and trimming inferred from the DNA. The sample table lists hundreds of thousands of clones, just over 90% of them with a count of one. The ten largest clones add up to 1% of the sample.

The chain joins TRBV4-2 to TRBJ1-3; 6 matching bases give a weak D call of TRBD1. The sequence came from an adult in good health. The sequences come from peripheral blood, collected on day 0 of MenACWY control vaccination. Read as DNA, the sequence is TGTGCCAGCAGCCAGACTAGGGGGGGGATGACTGGAAACACCATATATTTT. It encodes CASSQTRGGMTGNTIYF.